This T cell receptor beta chain appears in the sequencing data of a study of T cell repertoires in aging, cancer and after chemotherapy. This clonotype is medium-sized. What it binds is unknown. Study-wide results and limits: Median generation probability rose over the chemotherapy interval in each cancer cohort, suggesting rebound thymic output. Healthy donors lost TCR diversity with age mainly through richness, cancer patients through richness and evenness. Compared with age-matched healthy donors, untreated hematological or solid cancer patients showed higher blood TCR clonality.

Amplification of TCR beta used genomic DNA extracted from peripheral blood. Rearranged V-D-J TRB sequences were amplified with a mixed TRB-A/B primer pool. TCRdb processed the multiplex PCR reads anew with MiXCR; each CDR3 protein has one entry. The data contain around 17,000 distinct CDR3 sequences, over 45% of them singletons. The sequence was obtained from a human donor in good health. Sequenced: blood.

In DNA, the CDR3 is TGTGCCTGGGGACACTCTGGGGCCAACGTCCTGACTTTC. Translation gives CAWGHSGANVLTF. This chain uses TRBV30 with TRBJ2-6; D is possibly TRBD1 (5 bases). Per germline, CDR1 GTSNPN and CDR2 SVGIG (reference sequence). Trimming cost V 5 bases and J 0 bases, with 5 bases left between them. This CDR3 region has 13 residues. The full variable domain, its missing parts supplied by reference TRBV30 and TRBJ2-6, is SQTIHQWPATLVQPVGSPLSLECTVEGTSNPNLYWYRQAAGRGLQLLFYSVGIGQISSEVPQNLSASRPQDRQFILSSKKLLLSDSGFYLCAWGHSGANVLTFGAGSRLTVL.